The 6 T cell receptor beta chains below all came from one sample that was sequenced in a study of radiotherapy plus CTLA-4 blockade in lung cancer. Produced via immunoSEQ multiplex PCR; TCRdb's table is partial and in-frame only. The sample lists about 73,000 clones, around nine tenths occurring once. The sample in question was peripheral blood, obtained from a patient treated with radiotherapy plus ipilimumab. Every receptor here comes from a human donor with non-small cell lung cancer that progressed on radiotherapy plus ipilimumab.

The chain combines TRBV7-3 with TRBJ2-7; D unresolved. Between the trimmed V and J ends, which lost 2 bases and 7 bases, there was a span of 3 bases. The germline CDR1 and CDR2 sequences are SGHTA and FQGTGA. This CDR3 has 10 residues. The CDR3 DNA reads as TGTGCCAGCAGCTTAGGTGAGCAGTACGTC. Translating it yields CASSLGEQYV.

The chain employs TRBV28 and TRBJ2-7; 8 nucleotides align to TRBD2. Germline V gene sequence: CDR1 MDHEN, CDR2 SYDVKM. CDR3 length equals 13 residues. V gave up 8 bases and J gave up 2 bases; unmatched junction bases: 5. The CDR3 region has the DNA TGTGCCAGCCGGGGGGGTGTCACCTACGAGCAGTACTTC. This translates into CASRGGVTYEQYF.

The V and J genes are TRBV30 and TRBJ1-5; D ambiguous. The V gene lost 4 bases and the J gene lost 2 bases, with 12 bases spanning the gap. Germline CDR1 reads GTSNPN; CDR2 reads SVGIG (reference sequence). This CDR3 is 14 amino acids long. The CDR3 sequence is CAWTPDGGNQPQHF. CDR3 nucleotides: TGTGCCTGGACCCCAGATGGGGGCAATCAGCCCCAGCATTTT.

The chain links TRBV9 to TRBJ1-1; 7 positions match TRBD1. The V gene's germline CDR1 is SGDLS and CDR2 YYNGEE. Trimming at V came to 4 bases and at J to 0 bases, leaving 3 bases not matched to a gene. This CDR3 comprises 14 residues. As DNA, the CDR3 is TGTGCCAGCAGCTCGACAGGGATGAACACTGAAGCTTTCTTT. It yields the protein CASSSTGMNTEAFF.

The V gene is TRBV7-9, the J gene TRBJ1-5; D gene ambiguous. Trimming stripped 3 bases from V and 3 bases from J, with 6 bases between. The CDR3 runs to 13 residues. Per the germline V gene, CDR1 is SEHNR and CDR2 is FQNEAQ (reference sequence). CDR3 DNA sequence: TGTGCCAGCAGCTTGGGTAACAATCAGCCCCAGCATTTT. Its translation: CASSLGNNQPQHF.

The chain carries TRBV10-1 and TRBJ1-1; D unresolved. CDR1 is WNHNN and CDR2 is SYGVQD in the germline V gene (reference sequence). The CDR3 is made up of 13 amino acids. Trimming removed 2 bases from V and 1 base from J, with 5 bases in between. CDR3 sequence (DNA): TGCGCCAGCAGTGAGGAAGGGAACACTGAAGCTTTCTTT. Protein sequence: CASSEEGNTEAFF.